This TCR beta chain was identified during a study of T cell changes during pregnancy in multiple sclerosis. Only in-frame clones appear in the TCRdb table, and some are missing; sequencing was by immunoSEQ multiplex PCR. The data hold tens of thousands of clones, with just over 90% observed a single time. V gave up 0 bases and J gave up 3 bases; unmatched junction bases: 12. From germline, CDR1 is LNHDA and CDR2 SQIVND (reference sequence). The CDR3 is 19 residues long. The sequence came from a female donor in good health, enrolled as a control in a pregnancy study. Source: peripheral blood, taken in the second trimester of pregnancy. This rearrangement joins TRBV19 to TRBJ1-5; TRBD1 matches at 9 bases. CDR3 coding DNA: TGTGCCAGTAGTATAGATCTATGGACAGGGGATCGCCTCAATCAGCCCCAGCATTTT. This codes for CASSIDLWTGDRLNQPQHF.